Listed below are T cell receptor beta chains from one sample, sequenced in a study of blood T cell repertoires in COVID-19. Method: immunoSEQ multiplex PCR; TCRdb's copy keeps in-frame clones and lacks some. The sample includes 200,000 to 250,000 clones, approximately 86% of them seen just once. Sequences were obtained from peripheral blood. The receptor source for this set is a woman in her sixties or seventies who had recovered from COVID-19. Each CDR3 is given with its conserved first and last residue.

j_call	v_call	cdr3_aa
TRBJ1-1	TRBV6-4	CASSSRTGAYTEAFF
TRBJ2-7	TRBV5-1	CASRFFGGPYEQYF
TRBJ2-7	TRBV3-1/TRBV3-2	CASSQDGHASSYEQYF
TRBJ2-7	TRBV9	CASSPQRGSSYEQYF
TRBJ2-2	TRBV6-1	CASSEVRGIGELFF
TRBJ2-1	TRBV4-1	CASSRGDRTHEEQFF
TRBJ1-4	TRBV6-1	CASSEIQGDEKLFF
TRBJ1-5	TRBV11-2	CASSFDRVNQPQHF
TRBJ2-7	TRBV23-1	CASSPRHSSLYEQYF
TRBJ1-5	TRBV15	CATSREIRGTNQPQHF
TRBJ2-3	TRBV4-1	CASSQVPGGITDTQYF